Following are 17 T cell receptor beta chains from one sample sequenced in a study of human T cells and chemical hapten exposure. A single record per CDR3 protein comes from TCRdb applying MiXCR to the RACE reads. The sample carries about 350,000 distinct CDR3 sequences, around 5% recorded once. The time point is: pre-sensitization, week 0. Treatment denoted: therapeutic diphenylcyclopropenone sensitization with weekly scalp DPC. The sequences come from whole blood, collected in connection with sensitization to the hapten diphenylcyclopropenone (DPC). The receptors were sampled from a woman aged 18-30 years with alopecia areata. Some clones in this sample may be carry-over from other donors' samples.

In DNA form, the CDR3 reads TGTGCCACCTCCCCTAGCAGGGGTAACTACAATGAGCAGTTCTTC. Translated: CATSPSRGNYNEQFF. This chain links TRBV24-1 with TRBJ2-1, with D maybe TRBD1 (6 bases). Trimming stripped 9 bases from V and 3 bases from J, with 17 bases between. Per germline, CDR1 KGHDR and CDR2 SFDVKD. This CDR3 is built from 15 residues.

This clonotype was seen ten or more times. V usage is TRBV4-1 and J usage is TRBJ2-7; D is ambiguous. CDR1 is MGHRA, CDR2 YSYEKL, per germline. The CDR3 sequence is 14 residues long. Trimming left V 2 bases short and J 2 bases short, with 10 bases between. The CDR3 spells CASSQLPTTYEQYF. CDR3 in DNA: TGCGCCAGCAGCCAATTGCCTACAACCTACGAGCAGTACTTC.

This clonotype was counted at least ten times. V and J are TRBV6-2 or TRBV6-3 and TRBJ1-5; D is unclear. Trimming cost V 8 bases and J 4 bases, with 9 bases left between them. From germline, CDR1 is MNHEY and CDR2 SVGEGT. This CDR3 has 12 residues. CDR3 nucleotide sequence: TGTGCCAGCTCCTTCAAGAATCAGCCCCAGCATTTT. Translation: CASSFKNQPQHF.

This chain uses TRBV11-3 with TRBJ1-1, with D possibly TRBD1 on 6 matching bases. The V gene's germline CDR1 is SGHNT and CDR2 YENEEA. Trimming stripped 2 bases from V and 4 bases from J, with 14 bases between. The CDR3 has 15 amino acids. CDR3 loop: CASSLSTGMGTEAFF. As DNA, the CDR3 is TGTGCCAGCAGCTTATCTACAGGGATGGGCACTGAAGCTTTCTTT. The variable domain in full, completed from reference TRBV11-3 and TRBJ1-1, reads EAGVVQSPRYKIIEKKQPVAFWCNPISGHNTLYWYLQNLGQGPELLIRYENEEAVDDSQLPKDRFSAERLKGVDSTLKIQPAELGDSAVYLCASSLSTGMGTEAFFGQGTRLTVV.

This clonotype appeared many times. The rearrangement links TRBV6-2 or TRBV6-3 to TRBJ2-5, with D perhaps TRBD2 (6 bases). This CDR3 has 15 amino acids. Germline V gene lookup returns CDR1 MNHEY and CDR2 SVGEGT. Trimming stripped 2 bases from V and 5 bases from J, with 15 bases between. The CDR3 here is CASSYRTGEAETQYF. As DNA, the CDR3 is TGTGCCAGCAGTTACCGCACCGGGGAGGCGGAGACCCAGTACTTC.

V and J are TRBV7-3 and TRBJ1-5, with 8 nucleotides matching TRBD1. Germline values: CDR1 SGHTA, CDR2 FQGTGA. V shed 5 bases and J 6 bases; nucleotides not matched to a gene: 9. This CDR3 is 15 amino acids long. The CDR3 loop is CASSTAGGAGQPQHF. The CDR3 DNA follows: TGTGCCAGCAGCACCGCAGGGGGCGCGGGTCAGCCCCAGCATTTT.

The sample holds many counts of this clonotype. This chain joins TRBV6-5 and TRBJ2-7; 7 bases align to TRBD2. Germline CDR1 reads MNHEY; CDR2 reads SVGAGI. This CDR3 region has 14 residues. V shed 2 bases, J shed 6 bases, and the junction held 7 bases outside the gene matches. This chain's CDR3 is CASSYLAGVLEQYF. The CDR3 DNA reads TGTGCCAGCAGTTACCTGGCGGGGGTACTCGAGCAGTACTTC.

This chain joins TRBV13 and TRBJ1-1; D uncertain. Germline V CDR1 and CDR2: PRHDT, FYEKMQ (reference sequence). V lost 10 bases and J 1 base, leaving 13 bases between the germline ends. The CDR3 is made up of 13 amino acids. The CDR3 DNA follows: TGTGCCACCGGGGAGCGCCGGAACACTGAAGCTTTCTTT. Encoded protein: CATGERRNTEAFF.

There are a few counts of this clonotype. The chain links TRBV6-2 or TRBV6-3 to TRBJ2-3, with 9 bases matching TRBD2. Germline assignment: CDR1 MNHEY and CDR2 SVGEGT. The CDR3 length is 17 residues. With 4 bases clipped from V and 0 bases from J, the junction kept 8 bases outside the gene matches. The CDR3 sequence: CASSSSTSGASTDTQYF. In DNA form, the CDR3 reads TGTGCCAGCAGTTCCTCGACTAGCGGAGCTAGCACAGATACGCAGTATTTT.

This clonotype came up a few times. The CDR3 region is CSVGRQGAYEQYF. The CDR3 coding sequence is TGCAGCGTTGGTCGGCAGGGGGCCTACGAGCAGTACTTC. The rearrangement uses TRBV29-1 and TRBJ2-7, with 7 bases that match TRBD1. CDR1 is SQVTM and CDR2 is ANQGSEA in the germline V gene. The CDR3 covers 13 residues. With 4 bases clipped from V and 2 bases from J, the junction kept 5 bases outside the gene matches.

This clonotype turned up a few times. The chain uses TRBV7-2 and TRBJ2-2; D perhaps matches TRBD2 (5 bases). The V gene's germline CDR1 is SGHTA and CDR2 FQGNSA. The CDR3 sequence is 16 residues long. Trimming removed 5 bases at V and 1 base at J, with 14 bases between. CDR3 DNA: TGTGCCAGCAGCCCCCGGTTGGGGAGGAACACCGGGGAGCTGTTTTTT. Its protein product is CASSPRLGRNTGELFF. Full variable domain (missing parts from reference TRBV7-2 and TRBJ2-2): GAGVSQSPSNKVTEKGKDVELRCDPISGHTALYWYRQSLGQGLEFLIYFQGNSAPDKSGLPSDRFSAERTGGSVSTLTIQRTQQEDSAVYLCASSPRLGRNTGELFFGEGSRLTVL.

This clonotype was found a few times. This chain joins TRBV4-3 and TRBJ1-5; D is uncertain. The CDR3 extends over 13 amino acids. V dropped 4 bases and J dropped 5 bases, with 9 bases sitting between them. Germline V lookup: CDR1 LGHNA, CDR2 YSLEER. The DNA for the CDR3 is TGCGCCAGCAGCCCCCGGCGGGATCAGCCCCAGCATTTT. It specifies CASSPRRDQPQHF.

This rearrangement joins TRBV11-3 to TRBJ2-7; D is unclear. Deletions cut 1 base from V and 5 bases from J, with 15 bases between. The CDR3 sequence is 15 residues long. Germline loops: CDR1 SGHNT, CDR2 YENEEA. CDR3 protein: CASSLVRVLFHEQYF. The CDR3 nucleotides are TGTGCCAGCAGCTTAGTTCGGGTCCTATTTCACGAGCAGTACTTC. Based on the CDR3 plus reference TRBV11-3 and TRBJ2-7, the full variable domain is EAGVVQSPRYKIIEKKQPVAFWCNPISGHNTLYWYLQNLGQGPELLIRYENEEAVDDSQLPKDRFSAERLKGVDSTLKIQPAELGDSAVYLCASSLVRVLFHEQYFGPGTRLTVT.

In this sample, this clonotype turned up many times. V is TRBV5-1 and J is TRBJ1-2; no definite D call. The CDR3 contains 15 residues. Germline V gives CDR1 SGHRS, CDR2 YFSETQ. V lost 0 bases and J lost 5, with 14 bases in between. This CDR3 is CASSLGRTELYGYTF. CDR3 nucleotide sequence: TGCGCCAGCAGCTTGGGAAGGACGGAGCTATATGGCTACACCTTC. The whole variable domain, filled in from reference TRBV5-1 and TRBJ1-2, reads KAGVTQTPRYLIKTRGQQVTLSCSPISGHRSVSWYQQTPGQGLQFLFEYFSETQRNKGNFPGRFSGRQFSNSRSEMNVSTLELGDSALYLCASSLGRTELYGYTFGSGTRLTVV.

The genes are TRBV12-3 or TRBV12-4 and TRBJ2-3; TRBD1 matches at 8 bases. After removal of 6 bases from V and 3 bases from J, the junction contained 8 bases not matched to a gene. CDR3 length equals 15 residues. CDR3 amino acids: CASRRDRRGTDTQYF. Here the CDR3 DNA reads TGTGCCAGCAGAAGGGACAGGCGGGGTACAGATACGCAGTATTTT.

The rearrangement uses TRBV21-1 and TRBJ1-2; the table calls TRBD1, which could not be checked here. TRBV21-1 is a pseudogene segment. The CDR3 is 16 amino acids. The CDR3 region is CASRGQGARGIYGYTF. CDR3 in DNA: TGTGCCAGCAGAGGACAGGGGGCGCGAGGGATCTATGGCTACACCTTC.

This clonotype was counted between two and nine times. The chain has TRBV5-1 and TRBJ1-4; D is unresolved. The germline V and J ends were trimmed by 5 bases and 3 bases, with 14 bases remaining between them. This CDR3 comprises 15 residues. Germline V lookup: CDR1 SGHRS, CDR2 YFSETQ. The CDR3 loop reads CASRLDPLSNEKLFF. The CDR3 DNA sequence: TGCGCCAGCAGACTCGACCCGTTATCTAATGAAAAACTGTTTTTT.